Listed below are T cell receptor beta chains from one sample, sequenced in a study of Graves' ophthalmopathy and Graves' hyperthyroidism. MiXCR, run by TCRdb on the multiplex PCR reads, gives a single entry per CDR3 protein. Here the sample spans about 620,000 distinct CDR3 sequences, about 20% being singletons. Input material: peripheral blood. Receptor source: a woman younger than 30 with stable Graves' hyperthyroidism. Some clones in this sample may be carry-over from other donors' samples. CDR3s include the opening cysteine and the closing phenylalanine or tryptophan. Fields, in order: clone size, D gene, CDR3 length, V gene, J gene, CDR3 DNA, CDR3 protein. A D gene is named only where the DNA matches it firmly. Clone size is given for some rows only: seen once, a few or many times, or a class if the clone is expanded.

>many|.|13|TRBV30|TRBJ2-2
TGTGCCTGGAGTTCCCAGAACACCGGGGAGCTGTTTTTT
CAWSSQNTGELFF
>.|.|19|TRBV11-2|TRBJ2-7
TGTGCCAGCAGCTTTCCAGGGGACCCTATGCGCCCGCCAGTCTACGAGCAGTACTTC
CASSFPGDPMRPPVYEQYF
>many|.|15|TRBV6-5|TRBJ2-7
TGTGCCAGCAGTTTCCGACAGAACATAGCCTACGAGCAGTACTTC
CASSFRQNIAYEQYF
>.|.|14|TRBV6-1|TRBJ2-2
TGTGCCAGCAGTGACAAAGCGAACACCGGGGAGCTGTTTTTT
CASSDKANTGELFF
>.|.|16|TRBV27|TRBJ1-1
TGTGCCAGCAGTTTTAAGACAGGATCGATGAACACTGAAGCTTTCTTT
CASSFKTGSMNTEAFF
>many|TRBD2|16|TRBV9|TRBJ2-5
TGTGCCAGCAGCGAGGGGACTAGCGGGGATGAAGAGACCCAGTACTTC
CASSEGTSGDEETQYF
>many|TRBD1|17|TRBV12-3/TRBV12-4|TRBJ2-2
TGTGCCAGCAGCCCCAGGACAGGGGGAACGAACACCGGGGAGCTGTTTTTT
CASSPRTGGTNTGELFF
>many|.|17|TRBV20-1|TRBJ1-3
TGCAGTGTTGAAGGAATTGACAACCCGGTGGGAGGAAACACCATATATTTT
CSVEGIDNPVGGNTIYF
>.|.|15|TRBV12-3/TRBV12-4|TRBJ1-5
TGTGCCAGCAGCGCCAGGGAGGGGATCAATCAGCCCCAGCATTTT
CASSAREGINQPQHF
>many|.|13|TRBV29-1|TRBJ1-1
TGCAGCGTTGACCGACAGCCGAACACTGAAGCTTTCTTT
CSVDRQPNTEAFF
>few|.|15|TRBV6-5|TRBJ1-1
TGTGCCAGCAGTTTTCCGGGAAACCTGAACACTGAAGCTTTCTTT
CASSFPGNLNTEAFF
>few|TRBD1|15|TRBV12-3/TRBV12-4|TRBJ1-2
TGTGCCAGCAGTTTAGACCTAGGACAGGTCTATGGCTACACCTTC
CASSLDLGQVYGYTF
>few|.|14|TRBV28|TRBJ2-7
TGTGCCAGCCCCCCGCCAGGAGTCTCCTACGAGCAGTACTTC
CASPPPGVSYEQYF
>many|.|14|TRBV12-3/TRBV12-4|TRBJ2-7
TGTGCCAGCAGCGGGGGGGACAGATCCTACGAGCAGTACTTC
CASSGGDRSYEQYF
>many|.|16|TRBV6-5|TRBJ1-1
TGTGCCAGCAGTTACTCGATAACCCCCATGAACACTGAAGCTTTCTTT
CASSYSITPMNTEAFF
>many|.|13|TRBV7-8|TRBJ2-7
TGTGCCAGCAGCTTCTGCCCTACCTACGAGCAGTACTTC
CASSFCPTYEQYF
>many|.|15|TRBV5-1|TRBJ2-7
TGCGCCAGCACCGCAACAACTACTAGCTCCTACGAGCAGTACTTC
CASTATTTSSYEQYF
>.|.|14|TRBV12-3/TRBV12-4|TRBJ2-2
TGTGCCAGCAGTGGACCCAAGGGTGCCGGGGAGCTGTTTTTT
CASSGPKGAGELFF
>.|.|14|TRBV25-1|TRBJ2-5
TGTGCCAGCAGTGACAGTGTAGGGGCAGAGACCCAGTACTTC
CASSDSVGAETQYF
>few|.|16|TRBV5-1|TRBJ1-1
TGCGCCAGCAGCCGGCTGGGAGGGGACTTGAACACTGAAGCTTTCTTT
CASSRLGGDLNTEAFF
>many|TRBD1|15|TRBV12-3/TRBV12-4|TRBJ1-1
TGTGCCAGCAGTTTGAGGGGGCGCCGGAACACTGAAGCTTTCTTT
CASSLRGRRNTEAFF
>few|.|11|TRBV30|TRBJ1-2
TGTGCCCCCCTCCCCCCTTGTGGCTACACCTTC
CAPLPPCGYTF
>.|TRBD1|16|TRBV12-3/TRBV12-4|TRBJ1-5
TGTGCCAGCAGTTTAGCGGACAGGGAAAGCAATCAGCCCCAGCATTTT
CASSLADRESNQPQHF
>many|TRBD1|16|TRBV19|TRBJ1-5
TGTGCCAGTAGCCTGAAAACAGGGGTTGGCAATCAGCCCCAGCATTTT
CASSLKTGVGNQPQHF
>.|.|13|TRBV11-3|TRBJ2-7
TGTGCCAGCAGCTTAGGCCGGCACAACGAGCAGTACTTC
CASSLGRHNEQYF
>.|.|14|TRBV6-2/TRBV6-3|TRBJ2-7
TGTGCCAGCTACTACGGAACTAGTCCCCACGAGCAGTACTTC
CASYYGTSPHEQYF
>few|.|14|TRBV2|TRBJ1-5
TGTGCCAGCAGTCGTTCACAGGAAGTGCAGCCCCCGCATTTT
CASSRSQEVQPPHF
>once|.|17|TRBV9|TRBJ2-7
TGTGCCAGCAGCGTATCCCCTATGGGGGGTGGACCCTACGAGCAGTACTTC
CASSVSPMGGGPYEQYF
>many|TRBD1|12|TRBV6-1|TRBJ1-2
TGTGCCAGCAGGGCAGGGGGCCTTGGCTACACCTTC
CASRAGGLGYTF
>many|TRBD1|13|TRBV12-3/TRBV12-4|TRBJ1-1
TGTGCCAGCAGTCAGACAGGGGTCTCTGAAGCTTTCTTT
CASSQTGVSEAFF
>few|TRBD1|14|TRBV15|TRBJ1-2
TGTGCCACCAGCCGAGCAGACAGGGTCGATGGCTACACCTTC
CATSRADRVDGYTF
>many|.|15|TRBV28|TRBJ2-7
TGTGCCAGCAGTTTAAGATCGGGGGATTTCCACGAGCAGTACTTC
CASSLRSGDFHEQYF
>.|.|16|TRBV25-1|TRBJ2-7
TGTGCCAGCAGTATCGCTAGGGCAGTTAGCTCCTACGAGCAGTACTTC
CASSIARAVSSYEQYF
>many|.|16|TRBV15|TRBJ2-5
TGTGCCACCAGCACCACCGTGGGAAGGGGGCAAGAGACCCAGTACTTC
CATSTTVGRGQETQYF
>many|TRBD2|15|TRBV20-1|TRBJ2-7
TGCAGTGCACAACGTACTAGCGGGAGGCGTTACGAGCAGTACTTC
CSAQRTSGRRYEQYF
>many|TRBD2|15|TRBV4-1|TRBJ2-2
TGCGCCAGCAGCATTAGCGGGGGGAACACCGGGGAGCTGTTTTTT
CASSISGGNTGELFF
>.|.|13|TRBV28|TRBJ2-7
TGTGCCAGCAGTTACGGGATCTCCTACGAGCAGTACTTC
CASSYGISYEQYF
>.|.|15|TRBV28|TRBJ2-5
TGTGCCAGCAGTTCGACGGGGGCAGGGCAAGAGACCCAGTACTTC
CASSSTGAGQETQYF
>few|.|15|TRBV18|TRBJ1-1
TGTGCCAGCTCACCACCGGCAGGTCAGGACACTGAAGCTTTCTTT
CASSPPAGQDTEAFF
>many|.|14|TRBV12-3/TRBV12-4|TRBJ1-6
TGTGCCTGTGGCGGGCAGGGGCCTAATTCACCCCTCCACTTT
CACGGQGPNSPLHF
>many|.|15|TRBV24-1|TRBJ2-2
TGTGCCACCAGTGATGGCCGGGTCAGGACCGGGGAGCTGTTTTTT
CATSDGRVRTGELFF
>few|.|16|TRBV4-1|TRBJ1-2
TGCGCCAGCAGCCCGATGGACAGAATACTCAACTATGGCTACACCTTC
CASSPMDRILNYGYTF
>.|.|16|TRBV6-5|TRBJ2-7
TGTGCCAGCAGTTACTCGATGCAGGGTTTCACCTACGAGCAGTACTTC
CASSYSMQGFTYEQYF
>.|.|14|TRBV28|TRBJ2-7
TGTGCCAGCAGTTTTCCCGACGGTTCCAACGAGCAGTACTTC
CASSFPDGSNEQYF
>.|TRBD2|15|TRBV7-2|TRBJ2-2
TGTGCCAGCAGCCGTAGCGGGGTAAACACCGGGGAGCTGTTTTTT
CASSRSGVNTGELFF
>once|.|14|TRBV16|TRBJ2-7
TGTGCCAGCAGCGGAGACGGGCCTTCCTACGAGCAGTACTTC
CASSGDGPSYEQYF
>few|TRBD2|15|TRBV4-1|TRBJ2-5
TGCGCCAGCAGCCAAGTATCGGCGGGGGGCGCCACCCAGTACTTC
CASSQVSAGGATQYF
>.|.|14|TRBV20-1|TRBJ2-7
TGCAGTGCTAGAGATATAGGCACACACTACGAGCAGTACTTC
CSARDIGTHYEQYF
>once|.|15|TRBV4-1|TRBJ2-5
TGCGCCAGCAGCCCGGACTACCAAAGACGGGAGACCCAGTACTTC
CASSPDYQRRETQYF
>many|.|17|TRBV30|TRBJ2-6
TGTGCCTGGAGTGGAACCAACAGGGTCTCTGGGGCCAACGTCCTGACTTTC
CAWSGTNRVSGANVLTF
>many|TRBD1|13|TRBV6-1|TRBJ2-4
TGTGCCAGCAGCAGGACAGGGGAGGGCATTCAGTACTTC
CASSRTGEGIQYF
>few|TRBD1|12|TRBV20-1|TRBJ2-5
TGCAGTGCTAGTAGGGGGCCAGAGACCCAGTACTTC
CSASRGPETQYF
>few|.|15|TRBV12-3/TRBV12-4|TRBJ2-1
TGTGCCAGCAGTTTAACGGGCATCTCCTACAATGAGCAGTTCTTC
CASSLTGISYNEQFF
>many|.|13|TRBV12-3/TRBV12-4|TRBJ1-1
TGTGCCAGCAGTTTGCGGGACCGGGCTGAAGCTTTCTTT
CASSLRDRAEAFF
>few|TRBD1|16|TRBV12-3/TRBV12-4|TRBJ2-2
TGTGCCAGCAGTCGGTTCGACAGGGTAGGGTCCGGGGAGCTGTTTTTT
CASSRFDRVGSGELFF